This T cell receptor (beta chain) originates from a study of siplizumab effects on memory and regulatory T cells. This clone was seen a single time. Some clones are missing from TCRdb's copy, which holds only in-frame ones; the method was immunoSEQ multiplex PCR. The table shows around 97,000 clones, with roughly 94% occurring only once. This receptor was obtained from a human donor in good health. Sequencing was carried out using non-Treg CD4+ T cells sorted from blood.

The CDR3 region has the DNA TGTGCCAGCAGCAAGCTCCACGGGCTCTATGGCTACACCTTC. Residues: CASSKLHGLYGYTF. This chain connects TRBV9 to TRBJ1-2; D gene unclear. Germline V gene lookup returns CDR1 SGDLS and CDR2 YYNGEE. CDR3 length: 14 residues. V lost 4 bases and J 4 bases, leaving 14 bases between the germline ends.